One sample yielded the 27 T cell receptor beta chains listed below, sequenced in a study of blood T cell repertoires in COVID-19. Sequencing was performed with immunoSEQ multiplex PCR; in TCRdb, only in-frame clones are kept and a portion is missing. The table has around 68,000 clones, approximately 93% seen once. Sequencing used peripheral blood. The origin of the receptors is a man between 65 and 80 years old with active COVID-19.

The chain combines TRBV7-8 with TRBJ1-5; no reliable D call. Between the trimmed V and J ends, which lost 7 bases and 0 bases, there was a span of 7 bases. The CDR3 totals 13 residues. Germline CDR1 SGHVS, CDR2 FQNEAQ. The CDR3 is CASNENSNQPQHF. CDR3 DNA: TGTGCCAGCAACGAGAATAGCAATCAGCCCCAGCATTTT.

V is TRBV25-1 and J is TRBJ1-1, with 7 bases matching TRBD1. The CDR3 covers 14 residues. CDR1 and CDR2 from the germline V gene are MGHDK and SYGVNS. The J segment lost 3 bases and the V segment lost 4 bases, leaving 5 bases of the junction unmatched. The CDR3 DNA follows: TGTGCCAGCAGTGCGACAGGGAGGCACACTGAAGCTTTCTTT. It codes for CASSATGRHTEAFF. The complete variable domain, with remaining parts taken from reference TRBV25-1 and TRBJ1-1, reads EADIYQTPRYLVIGTGKKITLECSQTMGHDKMYWYQQDPGMELHLIHYSYGVNSTEKGDLSSESTVSRIRTEHFPLTLESARPSHTSQYLCASSATGRHTEAFFGQGTRLTVV.

This clone occurred once. The chain combines TRBV10-3 with TRBJ1-3, with a tentative D call TRBD1 (5 bases). Trimming shortened V by 8 bases and J by 0 bases, and 11 bases separated the two germline ends. This CDR3 comprises 14 residues. Germline CDR1 and CDR2: ENHRY and SYGVKD. As DNA, the CDR3 is TGTGCCATCTTGCGCGACAGCTCTGGAAACACCATATATTTT. Translated: CAILRDSSGNTIYF.

The chain is built from TRBV6-6 and TRBJ2-3, with TRBD2 as a possible D gene (5 bases). Trimming shortened V by 8 bases and J by 7 bases, and 10 bases separated the two germline ends. Germline V gives CDR1 MNHNY, CDR2 SVGAGI (reference sequence). CDR3 length: 11 residues. CDR3 sequence reads: CASGEGNTQYF. The CDR3 region has the DNA TGTGCCAGCGGAGAGGGAAATACGCAGTATTTT.

The CDR3 sequence: CASSLRQETQYF. The CDR3 DNA sequence: TGCGCCAGCAGCTTGCGGCAAGAGACCCAGTACTTC. This sequence joins TRBV5-1 and TRBJ2-5; D remains ambiguous. In germline, CDR1 is SGHRS, CDR2 YFSETQ. Trimming removed 1 base from V and 2 bases from J, with 3 bases in between. CDR3 length equals 12 residues. Variable domain in full (rest from reference TRBV5-1 and TRBJ2-5): KAGVTQTPRYLIKTRGQQVTLSCSPISGHRSVSWYQQTPGQGLQFLFEYFSETQRNKGNFPGRFSGRQFSNSRSEMNVSTLELGDSALYLCASSLRQETQYFGPGTRLLVL.

The chain recombines TRBV4-3 with TRBJ2-2; D uncertain. Germline CDR1 LGHNA, CDR2 YSLEER. The CDR3 sequence is 13 residues long. The V end lost 0 bases, the J end lost 8 bases, and 7 bases lay between the germline ends. CDR3 sequence (DNA): TGCGCCAGCAGCCAAGAACTGCGGGGGGAGCTGTTTTTT. Protein sequence: CASSQELRGELFF.

The chain has TRBV4-3 and TRBJ2-3, with 8 bases matching TRBD2. This CDR3 region has 16 residues. V shed 4 bases, J shed 2 bases, and the junction held 8 bases outside the gene matches. CDR1 is LGHNA, CDR2 YSLEER, per germline. The CDR3 DNA is TGCGCCAGCAGCCCTGGAGTAGCGGGGTACACAGATACGCAGTATTTT. Amino acid sequence: CASSPGVAGYTDTQYF.

The chain's CDR3 is CSAGQGVVQYV. The CDR3 DNA reads TGCAGTGCTGGACAGGGGGTCGTGCAGTACGTC. This chain uses TRBV20-1 with TRBJ2-7; 10 nucleotides line up with TRBD1. The CDR3 has 11 residues. CDR1 is DFQATT and CDR2 is SNEGSKA in the germline V gene (reference sequence). Trimming took 5 bases from V and 9 from J; bases not matched to a gene: 4.

The J gene is TRBJ2-3, the V gene TRBV11-2; 7 bases agree with TRBD1. The germline CDR1 and CDR2 sequences are SGHAT and FQNNGV. J lost 5 bases, V lost 5 bases, and 10 bases had no gene match. This CDR3 region has 15 residues. Written as DNA, the CDR3 is TGTGCCAGCAGCAGAGAACAGGGGTTCAGAGATACGCAGTATTTT. It encodes CASSREQGFRDTQYF.

This chain connects TRBV4-1 to TRBJ1-4; 8 nucleotides align to TRBD1. From germline, CDR1 is MGHRA and CDR2 YSYEKL. The CDR3 runs 12 residues. V shed 6 bases, J shed 8 bases, and the junction held 2 bases outside the gene matches. The chain's CDR3 is CASRDRVEKLFF. The DNA for the CDR3 is TGCGCCAGCAGGGACAGGGTGGAAAAACTGTTTTTT.

The chain uses TRBV9 and TRBJ2-1; D remains ambiguous. The CDR3 spans 13 residues. The V end was cut by 1 base, the J end by 10 bases, with 12 bases between. Germline-derived CDR1 and CDR2 are SGDLS and YYNGEE. CDR3 region: CASSVQSGHEQFF. CDR3 bases: TGTGCCAGCAGCGTACAAAGTGGGCACGAGCAGTTCTTC.

The rearrangement uses TRBV19 and TRBJ1-2; no definite D call. From germline, CDR1 is LNHDA and CDR2 SQIVND (reference sequence). The V gene lost 4 bases and the J gene lost 9 bases, with 18 bases spanning the gap. The CDR3 contains 14 residues. The CDR3 is CASSRTWPQESYTF. In nucleotides, the CDR3 is TGTGCCAGTAGTAGAACTTGGCCTCAGGAAAGCTACACCTTC.

This clone was detected a few times. This sequence joins TRBV27 and TRBJ2-2; TRBD2 is a possible D gene (6 bases). CDR3 length equals 15 residues. The V and J ends lost 7 bases and 4 bases respectively, with 16 bases between them. Germline CDR1 MNHEY, CDR2 SMNVEV (reference sequence). The CDR3 spells CASTFGGYFTGELFF. For the CDR3, the DNA is TGTGCCAGCACCTTCGGGGGTTACTTCACCGGGGAGCTGTTTTTT.

Points on this clone: At one end the junction does not follow the germline gene, possibly because of a read error. The chain combines TRBV6-5 with TRBJ1-2, with 11 bases aligning to TRBD1. Germline CDR1 is MNHEY and CDR2 is SVGAGI. CDR3 length: 16 residues. The CDR3 sequence is CASSNSRTGGGYGYTF. CDR3 coding DNA: TGTGCCAGCAGTAACTCCCGGACAGGGGGCGGGTATGGCTACACCTTC.

The chain combines TRBV2 with TRBJ2-7, with 11 positions matching TRBD1. CDR3 length: 16 residues. From germline, CDR1 is SNHLY and CDR2 FYNNEI. V trimming: 5 bases; J trimming: 2 bases; junction bases outside the gene matches: 8. The CDR3 sequence is CASSMDRGLIPYEQYF. CDR3 nucleotide sequence: TGTGCCAGCAGTATGGACAGGGGGCTAATCCCCTACGAGCAGTACTTC. Full variable domain (outside the CDR3, taken from reference TRBV2 and TRBJ2-7): EPEVTQTPSHQVTQMGQEVILRCVPISNHLYFYWYRQILGQKVEFLVSFYNNEISEKSEIFDDQFSVERPDGSNFTLKIRSTKLEDSAMYFCASSMDRGLIPYEQYFGPGTRLTVT.

The V and J genes are TRBV19 and TRBJ1-2; 7 bases map to TRBD1. Per germline, CDR1 LNHDA and CDR2 SQIVND (reference sequence). This CDR3 region has 13 residues. The V gene end was trimmed by 4 bases and the J gene end by 4 bases; junction bases not matched to a gene: 3. The CDR3 here is CASSRDRSYGYTF. The DNA of the CDR3 is TGTGCCAGTAGTAGGGACAGATCCTATGGCTACACCTTC.

The chain employs TRBV28 and TRBJ1-3, with 9 nucleotides matching TRBD1. This CDR3 comprises 15 residues. Germline V lookup: CDR1 MDHEN, CDR2 SYDVKM. V trimming: 3 bases; J trimming: 11 bases; junction bases outside the gene matches: 11. The CDR3 region is CASSLGQGITRPIYF. CDR3 nucleotides: TGTGCCAGCAGTTTGGGACAGGGTATTACCCGTCCCATATATTTT. Full variable domain (missing parts from reference TRBV28 and TRBJ1-3): DVKVTQSSRYLVKRTGEKVFLECVQDMDHENMFWYRQDPGLGLRLIYFSYDVKMKEKGDIPEGYSVSREKKERFSLILESASTNQTSMYLCASSLGQGITRPIYFGEGSWLTVV.

J is TRBJ1-1 and V is TRBV6-6, with 11 positions matching TRBD1. Germline V lookup: CDR1 MNHNY, CDR2 SVGAGI (reference sequence). The V gene end was trimmed by 6 bases and the J gene end by 11 bases; junction bases not matched to a gene: 14. The CDR3 runs 15 residues. The CDR3 sequence: CASSQLDRGRFVAFF. CDR3 DNA sequence: TGTGCCAGCAGCCAACTGGACAGGGGGCGCTTTGTGGCTTTCTTT.

V usage is TRBV4-3 and J usage is TRBJ1-1; 7 nucleotides align to TRBD1. CDR1 is LGHNA, CDR2 YSLEER, per germline. V lost 0 bases to trimming and J lost 6 bases; unmatched junction nucleotides: 4. The CDR3 is 14 amino acids. CDR3 sequence: CASSQDRGVPEAFF. CDR3 nucleotide sequence: TGCGCCAGCAGCCAAGACAGGGGGGTCCCTGAAGCTTTCTTT.

Comment on this clone: This specimen includes other DNA sequences encoding the same CDR3. This chain joins TRBV5-1 and TRBJ2-7, with 11 bases aligning to TRBD1. The CDR3 is 14 amino acids. The junction had 2 bases not matched to a gene; V was cut back by 2 bases and J by 4 bases. Germline CDR1 SGHRS, CDR2 YFSETQ. The CDR3 protein is CASSFRDRGYEQYF. CDR3 nucleotides: TGCGCCAGCAGCTTCCGGGACAGGGGGTACGAGCAGTACTTC.

The chain employs TRBV6-1 and TRBJ2-1, with D possibly matching TRBD2 (6 bases). The germline gives CDR1 MNHNS, CDR2 SASEGT. Trimming removed 3 bases from V and 16 bases from J, with 16 bases in between. This CDR3 has 12 amino acids. CDR3 residues: CASSDPTRRDFF. The CDR3 DNA reads as TGTGCCAGCAGTGATCCAACTAGGAGGGATTTCTTC.

The chain employs TRBV10-3 and TRBJ1-1; 12 bases map to TRBD1. The CDR3 runs 20 residues. Germline loops: CDR1 ENHRY, CDR2 SYGVKD. The J segment lost 4 bases and the V segment lost 5 bases, leaving 20 bases of the junction unmatched. The CDR3 DNA reads as TGTGCCATCAGTATAAAACCACCGGGACAGGGGGCTTTGGTGGGCACTGAAGCTTTCTTT. Amino acids: CAISIKPPGQGALVGTEAFF.

The V and J genes are TRBV6-5 and TRBJ2-3; D is perhaps TRBD2 (5 bases). The germline V gene encodes CDR1 MNHEY and CDR2 SVGAGI. V was trimmed by 6 bases and J by 1 base, leaving 11 bases between them. CDR3 size: 14 residues. This CDR3 is CASRPGVGTDTQYF. In DNA, the CDR3 is TGTGCCAGCAGGCCCGGGGTGGGCACAGATACGCAGTATTTT.

This clone has a single count. The rearrangement uses TRBV7-2 and TRBJ2-3, with no clear D. V was trimmed by 5 bases and J by 5 bases, leaving 17 bases between them. Looked up from germline, CDR1 is SGHTA and CDR2 is FQGNSA. This CDR3 comprises 15 residues. CDR3 amino acids: CASSPSPEVVDTQYF. CDR3 bases: TGTGCCAGCAGCCCCTCCCCCGAGGTCGTAGATACGCAGTATTTT.

The chain carries TRBV3-1 (or the pseudogene TRBV3-2) and TRBJ2-3; 7 positions match TRBD2. The CDR3 loop spans 13 amino acids. Trimming took 7 bases from V and 9 from J; bases not matched to a gene: 10. Germline V CDR1 and CDR2: LGHDT, YNNKEL (reference sequence). The CDR3 nucleotides read TGTGCCAGCACCGACGAGGGACTACTAACGCAGTATTTT. It yields the protein CASTDEGLLTQYF.

This clone was detected once. CDR3 loop: CATSASGGGGYGYTF. Written as DNA, the CDR3 is TGTGCCACCAGTGCCTCGGGTGGGGGCGGCTATGGCTACACCTTC. The V call is TRBV24-1, the J call TRBJ1-2; tentatively, D is TRBD1 (6 bases). Germline assignment: CDR1 KGHDR and CDR2 SFDVKD. V was shortened by 5 bases and J by 4 bases, with 16 bases between the two germline ends. CDR3 length equals 15 residues.

As DNA, the CDR3 is TGTGCCAGCAGTTTGGCCCGCAATCAGCCCCAGCATTTT. Translated: CASSLARNQPQHF. This chain uses TRBV27 with TRBJ1-5; D is unclear. The germline CDR1 and CDR2 sequences are MNHEY and SMNVEV (reference sequence). Between the trimmed V and J ends, which lost 3 bases and 2 bases, there was a span of 5 bases. This CDR3 comprises 13 residues.